This TCR beta chain was captured in a study of blood T cells in healthy people across ages. Study-wide results and limits: Naive CD4+ cell counts and diversity both ran higher in long-lived than in aged donors. Observed TCR beta diversity per million T cells went down as age went up. This fall followed a roughly linear course with age.

The use of a sample-barcoded 5' primer and a J-beta primer mix characterized a second PCR of about 7 to 12 cycles. A single record per CDR3 protein comes from TCRdb applying MiXCR to the 5' RACE reads. This table holds roughly 1,500,000 distinct CDR3 sequences, around 36% found once. With respect to this clonotype: What it binds is not known.

The CDR3 contains 13 residues. V lost 10 bases, J lost 0 bases, and 10 bases lay in between. Germline V gene sequence: CDR1 SGHAT, CDR2 FQNNGV. Researchers report isolating at least 7 million PBMCs per sample. The chain employs TRBV11-2 and TRBJ2-1; D gene ambiguous. The sequencing sample was made of blood. This receptor was obtained from a woman aged 25 to 45 in good health. The CDR3 protein is CATRAGSYNEQFF. DNA of the CDR3: TGTGCCACTCGTGCTGGCTCCTACAATGAGCAGTTCTTC.